The 18 T cell receptor beta chains below were found in one sample sequenced in a study of T-cell reconstitution after alpha-beta-depleted transplantation in children. Library preparation (for TCRbeta) was performed with unique molecular identifiers. TCRdb redid the calling of the PCR reads with MiXCR, one entry per CDR3 protein. The table lists 200,000 to 300,000 distinct CDR3 sequences, roughly 7.7% of them singletons. The specimen was PBMCs, mostly from graft donor cells, collected 180 days after TCRalphabeta/CD19-depleted stem cell transplant. Receptor source: a male patient younger than 18 who had a stem cell transplant for acute lymphoblastic leukemia, so the T cells may come from the graft donor.

This clonotype was found many times. This sequence joins TRBV13 and TRBJ2-7; maybe TRBD2 (6 bases). With 10 bases removed from V and 0 bases from J, the gap between germline ends came to 13 bases. The CDR3 is 13 residues long. CDR1 is PRHDT, CDR2 FYEKMQ, per germline (reference sequence). CDR3 amino acids: CATRDSASYEQYF. For the CDR3, the DNA is TGTGCCACCCGGGACTCCGCCTCCTACGAGCAGTACTTC.

There are many counts of this clonotype. This chain links TRBV28 with TRBJ2-7, with D tentatively TRBD1 or TRBD2 (5 bases each). Germline CDR1 and CDR2: MDHEN and SYDVKM. V shed 5 bases and J shed 6 bases, with 17 bases lying between them. The CDR3 extends over 14 amino acids. The DNA of the CDR3 is TGTGCCAGCAGTCCCCTCAGGGAGACGGGCGAGCAGTACTTC. Its protein product is CASSPLRETGEQYF.

This clonotype has at least ten counts. This chain links TRBV18 with TRBJ2-7; 8 nucleotides align to TRBD1. The germline gives CDR1 KGHSH, CDR2 LQKENI. V shed 1 base, J shed 3 bases, and the junction held 2 bases outside the gene matches. The CDR3 sequence is 14 residues long. CDR3: CASSPQQGDYEQYF. The CDR3 region has the DNA TGTGCCAGCTCACCACAACAGGGGGACTACGAGCAGTACTTC.

The sample holds a few counts of this clonotype. Germline is not matched at one junction end, which may reflect a read error. The chain uses TRBV18 and TRBJ2-7; 8 nucleotides line up with TRBD2. The CDR3 runs to 15 residues. Per germline, CDR1 KGHSH and CDR2 LQKENI. In nucleotides, the CDR3 is TGTGCCAGCTCACCTGGGGGTACTAGCGGAGCCCGGAGGAACTTC. This encodes CASSPGGTSGARRNF. Based on the CDR3 plus reference TRBV18 and TRBJ2-7, the full variable domain is NAGVMQNPRHLVRRRGQEARLRCSPMKGHSHVYWYRQLPEEGLKFMVYLQKENIIDESGMPKERFSAEFPKEGPSILRIQQVVRGDSAAYFCASSPGGTSGARRNFGPGTRLTVT.

This clonotype has ten or more counts. The rearrangement links TRBV9 to TRBJ2-2; the match to TRBD1 covers 8 bases. The CDR3 length is 15 residues. With 0 bases clipped from V and 7 bases from J, the junction kept 5 bases outside the gene matches. Germline V gene lookup returns CDR1 SGDLS and CDR2 YYNGEE. The CDR3 DNA follows: TGTGCCAGCAGCGTAGCAGACAGGGGAGTCGGGGAGCTGTTTTTT. Its translation: CASSVADRGVGELFF.

This clonotype was counted ten times or more. The chain carries TRBV28 and TRBJ2-6, with D perhaps assigned TRBD1 or TRBD2 (5 bases each). This CDR3 contains 15 residues. Germline CDR1 reads MDHEN; CDR2 reads SYDVKM. Trimming shortened V by 6 bases and J by 5 bases, and 14 bases separated the two germline ends. In DNA form, the CDR3 reads TGTGCCAGCAGCTCTGGGGGTACCTGGGCCAACGTCCTGACTTTC. It encodes CASSSGGTWANVLTF.

This clonotype was picked up many times. The chain links TRBV10-2 to TRBJ2-5; D not resolved. The germline CDR1 and CDR2 sequences are WSHSY and SAAADI. Trimming shortened V by 6 bases and J by 1 base, and 6 bases separated the two germline ends. This CDR3 region has 12 residues. CDR3 loop: CASRATQETQYF. CDR3 sequence (DNA): TGCGCCAGCAGGGCTACCCAAGAGACCCAGTACTTC.

This clonotype was counted at least ten times. The genes are TRBV5-1 and TRBJ1-1; 9 bases agree with TRBD1. Per the germline V gene, CDR1 is SGHRS and CDR2 is YFSETQ. V lost 4 bases to trimming and J lost 4 bases; unmatched junction nucleotides: 5. The CDR3 spans 14 residues. The CDR3 loop reads CASSNDRGGTEAFF. The DNA for the CDR3 is TGCGCCAGCAGCAACGACAGGGGGGGCACTGAAGCTTTCTTT.

This clonotype was observed a few times. V usage is TRBV18 and J usage is TRBJ1-4; 9 bases match TRBD1. This CDR3 has 15 residues. CDR1 and CDR2 (germline): KGHSH, LQKENI. J gave up 8 bases and V 4 bases, and 8 bases lay outside the gene matches. The CDR3 DNA is TGTGCCAGCTCACGCCCCGGGACAGGGAACGAAAAACTGTTTTTT. This translates into CASSRPGTGNEKLFF.

In regard to this clonotype: Possible read error: a much larger clone is one base away. CDR3: CSARGRGSVYEQCF. The CDR3 DNA is TGCAGTGCTAGAGGCAGGGGCTCGGTGTACGAGCAGTGCTTC. This sequence joins TRBV20-1 and TRBJ2-7, with D perhaps matching TRBD1 (6 bases). The CDR3 has 14 residues. CDR1 and CDR2 from the germline V gene are DFQATT and SNEGSKA (reference sequence).

This clonotype came up a few times. The gene calls are TRBV12-5 and TRBJ2-7, with D perhaps matching TRBD2 (7 bases). The CDR3 runs to 14 residues. V was trimmed by 1 base and J by 4 bases, leaving 11 bases between them. Germline-derived CDR1 and CDR2 are LGHNT and FRNRAP. In DNA form, the CDR3 reads TGTGCTAGTGGTTTGGCTAGCGGACAGTACGAGCAGTACTTC. Its translation is CASGLASGQYEQYF.

The chain is built from TRBV5-1 and TRBJ2-3; 9 bases agree with TRBD2. V was clipped by 0 bases and J by 2 bases; unmatched bases: 4. Germline V gives CDR1 SGHRS, CDR2 YFSETQ. The length of the CDR3 is 16 residues. CDR3 coding DNA: TGCGCCAGCAGCTTGGAACCTAGCGGGACCACAGATACGCAGTATTTT. It translates to CASSLEPSGTTDTQYF.

This clonotype showed up many times. The chain links TRBV7-2 to TRBJ2-7; 9 bases fit TRBD2. CDR3 length: 15 amino acids. Germline CDR1 SGHTA, CDR2 FQGNSA. The ends lost 4 bases at V and 3 bases at J; junction bases unmatched: 7. CDR3 amino acids: CASSSLELAGYEQYF. The CDR3 DNA sequence: TGTGCCAGCAGCTCTCTTGAACTAGCGGGCTACGAGCAGTACTTC.

The V gene is TRBV5-2, the J gene TRBJ2-1; the tabulated D call, TRBD2, remains unverified against the DNA. TRBV5-2 is noted as a pseudogene. CDR3 size: 13 residues. The CDR3 DNA reads TGTGCCAGGGGCCCCGGGCTACTCGGTGAGCAGTTCTTC. Amino acid sequence: CARGPGLLGEQFF.

This clonotype was seen repeatedly, ten times or more. The chain links TRBV25-1 to TRBJ2-7; 9 bases match TRBD1. In germline, CDR1 is MGHDK, CDR2 SYGVNS. V lost 3 bases to trimming and J lost 3 bases; unmatched junction nucleotides: 9. The length of the CDR3 is 16 residues. The CDR3 is CASSEGDRESRYEQYF. DNA of the CDR3: TGTGCCAGCAGTGAGGGGGACAGGGAAAGCCGCTACGAGCAGTACTTC.

This clonotype was found many times. This rearrangement joins TRBV6-5 to TRBJ2-2, with 8 bases identical to TRBD1. The CDR3 has 17 residues. The germline CDR1 and CDR2 sequences are MNHEY and SVGAGI. The V segment lost 2 bases and the J segment 1 base; nucleotides outside the gene matches: 6. CDR3: CASSYGYGTGNTGELFF. For the CDR3, the DNA is TGTGCCAGCAGTTACGGGTACGGGACAGGGAACACCGGGGAGCTGTTTTTT.

The chain combines TRBV28 with TRBJ1-2; D remains unclear. The V end lost 6 bases, the J end lost 8 bases, and 7 bases lay between the germline ends. The CDR3 is made up of 10 amino acids. From germline, CDR1 is MDHEN and CDR2 SYDVKM. CDR3 residues: CASSQDGYTF. The CDR3 DNA sequence: TGTGCCAGCAGCCAGGACGGCTACACCTTC.

Many counts were recorded for this clonotype. The chain employs TRBV18 and TRBJ2-2, with no clear D. The V gene lost 3 bases and the J gene lost 0 bases, with 8 bases spanning the gap. Germline CDR1 is KGHSH and CDR2 is LQKENI. The CDR3 sequence is 15 residues long. The CDR3: CASSPERANTGELFF. CDR3 nucleotides: TGTGCCAGCTCACCTGAACGGGCGAACACCGGGGAGCTGTTTTTT.